The entry below describes one TCR beta chain. This sample is part of a study of T-cell reconstitution after alpha-beta-depleted transplantation in children. Construction of the TCRbeta library involved unique molecular identifiers. TCRdb reanalysed the PCR reads using MiXCR and keeps one entry per CDR3 protein. The table includes hundreds of thousands of distinct CDR3 sequences, 30% to 35% detected once. There are 14 residues in the CDR3. Per the germline V gene, CDR1 is SSHAT and CDR2 is FNYEAQ (reference sequence). V was clipped by 5 bases and J by 6 bases, with 13 bases between them. This TCR was sampled from a human donor who donated a stem cell graft to a child with aplastic anemia. The source was PBMCs from the stem cell graft donor, collected from the stem cell graft. The rearrangement uses TRBV7-7 and TRBJ2-2; D gene ambiguous. The chain's CDR3 is CASSPDMGSGELFF. The CDR3 DNA follows: TGTGCCAGCAGCCCGGATATGGGGTCCGGGGAGCTGTTTTTT. The complete variable domain, with remaining parts taken from reference TRBV7-7 and TRBJ2-2, reads GAGVSQSPRYKVTKRGQDVTLRCDPISSHATLYWYQQALGQGPEFLTYFNYEAQPDKSGLPSDRFSAERPEGSISTLTIQRTEQRDSAMYRCASSPDMGSGELFFGEGSRLTVL.